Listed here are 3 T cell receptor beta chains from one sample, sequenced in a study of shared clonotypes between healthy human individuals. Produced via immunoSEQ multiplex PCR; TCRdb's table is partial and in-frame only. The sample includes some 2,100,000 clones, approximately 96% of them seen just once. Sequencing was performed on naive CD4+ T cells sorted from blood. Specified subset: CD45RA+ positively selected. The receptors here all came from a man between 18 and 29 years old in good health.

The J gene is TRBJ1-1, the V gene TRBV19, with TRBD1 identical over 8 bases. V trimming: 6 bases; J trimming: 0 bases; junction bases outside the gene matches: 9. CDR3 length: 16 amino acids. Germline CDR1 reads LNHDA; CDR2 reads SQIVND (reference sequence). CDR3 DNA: TGTGCCAGTAGGCCGACGAGGACAGGGTTGAACACTGAAGCTTTCTTT. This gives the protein CASRPTRTGLNTEAFF.

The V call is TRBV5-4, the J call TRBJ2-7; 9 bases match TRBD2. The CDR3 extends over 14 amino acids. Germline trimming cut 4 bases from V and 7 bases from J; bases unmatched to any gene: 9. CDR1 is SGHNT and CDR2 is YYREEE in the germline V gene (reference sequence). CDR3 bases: TGTGCCAGCAGCCGGGGACTAGCTCAAGGGGAGCAGTACTTC. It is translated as CASSRGLAQGEQYF.

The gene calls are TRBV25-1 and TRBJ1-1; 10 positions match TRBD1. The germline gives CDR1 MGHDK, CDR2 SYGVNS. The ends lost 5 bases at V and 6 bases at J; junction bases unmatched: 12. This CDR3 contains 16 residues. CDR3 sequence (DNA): TGTGCCAGCAGTCAAGGGACAGGGGTCGGGATGGCTGAAGCTTTCTTT. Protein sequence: CASSQGTGVGMAEAFF.